Here is one T cell receptor beta chain with its context. Antigen: not known. Compared with germline, one end of the junction differs, possibly owing to a read error. One heparinised draw of blood, averaging around 120 mL, came from each donor. Germline CDR1 SGHDT, CDR2 YYEEEE. The CDR3 runs 14 residues. The data were taken from a study of beta chain features in type 1 diabetes. Study details: Patients did not differ from healthy donors in age, gender or cell yield. Study results and caveats: Type 1 diabetes patients had fewer VDJ junction insertions and more deletions.

cDNA synthesis used the whole RNA isolate, giving expressed TCRB sequences. Sequencing used immunoSEQ multiplex PCR; TCRdb keeps in-frame clones, though not all of them. Of approximately 170,000 clones in the sample, less than 9.5% were seen once. The V call is TRBV5-6, the J call TRBJ1-4; 7 bases map to TRBD1. This TCR came from a woman under 30 in good health. Sequencing used central memory CD4+ T cells from blood. CDR3 sequence (DNA): TGTGCCAGCAGGTTGGGACAGCATAATGAAAAACTGTTTTTT. This encodes CASRLGQHNEKLFF.